What follows are 30 T cell receptor beta chains derived from one specimen sequenced in a study of blood T cell repertoires in COVID-19. Some clones are missing from TCRdb's copy, which holds only in-frame ones; the method was immunoSEQ multiplex PCR. The sample consists of roughly 37,000 clones, roughly 80% of them appearing once. Source material: peripheral blood. These receptors were collected from a human donor in a cohort sampled during active COVID-19.

The rearrangement uses TRBV7-2 and TRBJ2-7; weak D call: TRBD2 (5 bases). The V end lost 1 base, the J end lost 3 bases, and 13 bases lay between the germline ends. Germline loops: CDR1 SGHTA, CDR2 FQGNSA. This CDR3 has 15 residues. CDR3 DNA: TGTGCCAGCAGCTTAGGAGGGTTACCTAACTACGAGCAGTACTTC. Translation gives CASSLGGLPNYEQYF.

The chain is built from TRBV6-2 or TRBV6-3 and TRBJ2-5, with 13 bases identical to TRBD2. Unmatched junction bases numbered 9, after V lost 4 bases and J lost 4 bases. Germline assignment: CDR1 MNHEY and CDR2 SVGEGT. The CDR3 extends over 17 amino acids. The CDR3 is CASSLRLAGGEVETQYF. In nucleotides, the CDR3 is TGTGCCAGCAGTTTGCGACTAGCGGGGGGTGAGGTAGAGACCCAGTACTTC.

This rearrangement joins TRBV4-2 to TRBJ2-7; D is perhaps TRBD1 (5 bases). The germline V and J ends were trimmed by 1 base and 0 bases, with 10 bases remaining between them. Per the germline V gene, CDR1 is LGHNA and CDR2 is YNFKEQ. The CDR3 covers 15 residues. Here the CDR3 DNA reads TGTGCCAGCAGCCAAGTCTCCCAGGGCTCCTACGAGCAGTACTTC. Amino acid sequence: CASSQVSQGSYEQYF.

In this sample, this clone turned up a few times. The V and J genes are TRBV7-9 and TRBJ1-1; D not resolved. Trimming left V 5 bases short and J 3 bases short, with 16 bases between. CDR3 length: 15 residues. CDR1 is SEHNR, CDR2 FQNEAQ, per germline (reference sequence). The CDR3 loop is CASSPREVVDTEAFF. The CDR3 DNA reads TGTGCCAGCAGCCCCCGTGAGGTGGTGGACACTGAAGCTTTCTTT.

The CDR3 spells CASSSYGSMGPRENQPQHF. In DNA, the CDR3 is TGTGCCAGCAGCTCCTACGGAAGCATGGGGCCCCGTGAAAATCAGCCCCAGCATTTT. The chain recombines TRBV5-6 with TRBJ1-5; D possibly corresponds to TRBD1 (5 bases). Looked up from germline, CDR1 is SGHDT and CDR2 is YYEEEE. The CDR3 extends over 19 amino acids. The ends were cut back, 3 bases at V and 4 bases at J, with 26 bases in the middle.

The chain employs TRBV5-3 and TRBJ1-1, with D perhaps matching TRBD1 (5 bases). TRBV5-3 is sorted into the ORF group, with uncertain function. The CDR3 has 17 amino acids. V gave up 4 bases and J gave up 6 bases, with 25 bases separating them. CDR3 amino acids: CARSPRLPFFRDPEAFF. Written as DNA, the CDR3 is TGTGCCAGAAGCCCTCGCCTCCCCTTTTTCAGGGATCCTGAAGCTTTCTTT.

The DNA of the CDR3 is TGTGCCAGCAGCCCCTTTTTTGGGCACCCCGGGGACGAGCAGTACTTC. This translates into CASSPFFGHPGDEQYF. V and J are TRBV3-1 (or the pseudogene TRBV3-2) and TRBJ2-7; maybe TRBD2 (5 bases). Germline V gene data show CDR1 as LGHDT and CDR2 as YNNKEL (reference sequence). Trimming shortened V by 4 bases and J by 5 bases, and 21 bases separated the two germline ends. This CDR3 has 16 amino acids.

This clone was observed a handful of times. The J gene is TRBJ1-1, the V gene TRBV12-3 or TRBV12-4, with D unclear. CDR3 length: 13 residues. Trimming stripped 7 bases from V and 1 base from J, with 10 bases between. CDR3 sequence reads: CASTHRENTEAFF. DNA for the CDR3: TGTGCCAGCACCCATCGGGAGAACACTGAAGCTTTCTTT.

The chain uses TRBV28 and TRBJ1-1; TRBD1 matches 8 bases. The CDR3 covers 14 residues. Unmatched junction bases numbered 6, after V lost 7 bases and J lost 2 bases. Germline V lookup: CDR1 MDHEN, CDR2 SYDVKM. CDR3 sequence reads: CASTSGQGNTEAFF. DNA for the CDR3: TGTGCCAGCACCTCAGGACAGGGAAACACTGAAGCTTTCTTT.

The chain employs TRBV7-6 and TRBJ2-3; D might be TRBD2 (5 bases). Germline CDR1 SGHVS, CDR2 FNYEAQ. The CDR3 length is 16 residues. The V end lost 1 base, the J end lost 3 bases, and 14 bases lay between the germline ends. The CDR3: CASSLERLRGTDTQYF. The CDR3 DNA is TGTGCCAGCAGCTTAGAGCGGCTAAGAGGGACAGATACGCAGTATTTT.

The rearrangement links TRBV6-5 to TRBJ1-1, with 8 bases that match TRBD1. Germline CDR1 reads MNHEY; CDR2 reads SVGAGI. V trimming: 5 bases; J trimming: 10 bases; junction bases outside the gene matches: 6. This CDR3 has 12 amino acids. As DNA, the CDR3 is TGTGCCAGCAGTCTTACAGGGGGTCTAGCTTTCTTT. As protein: CASSLTGGLAFF.

The chain links TRBV28 to TRBJ1-6; 7 nucleotides match TRBD1. CDR3 size: 14 residues. Germline V lookup: CDR1 MDHEN, CDR2 SYDVKM. After removal of 6 bases from V and 11 bases from J, the junction contained 10 bases not matched to a gene. DNA of the CDR3: TGTGCCAGCAGGATCAGACAGGGTTCGGCACCCCTCCACTTT. It codes for CASRIRQGSAPLHF.

About this clone itself: The junction and the germline gene differ at one end; a read error may be behind it. This rearrangement joins TRBV3-1 (or the pseudogene TRBV3-2) to TRBJ2-1, with 7 bases matching TRBD1. CDR1 is LGHDT, CDR2 YNNKEL, per germline (reference sequence). The CDR3 contains 15 residues. This CDR3 reads CVSSQFRDSDNEQFF. The CDR3 DNA is TGTGTCAGCAGCCAATTCCGGGACAGCGACAATGAGCAGTTCTTC.

The chain links TRBV30 to TRBJ2-7, with D possibly matching TRBD2 (6 bases). Between the trimmed V and J ends, which lost 2 bases and 4 bases, there was a span of 6 bases. Germline loops: CDR1 GTSNPN, CDR2 SVGIG (reference sequence). CDR3 length equals 11 residues. The CDR3 sequence: CAWSRGYEQYF. The DNA of the CDR3 is TGTGCCTGGAGTCGGGGGTACGAGCAGTACTTC.

V usage is TRBV11-2 and J usage is TRBJ1-4; TRBD1 might be the D (6 bases). Trimming left V 2 bases short and J 8 bases short, with 15 bases between. Germline loops: CDR1 SGHAT, CDR2 FQNNGV. This CDR3 contains 15 residues. Written as DNA, the CDR3 is TGTGCCAGCAGCTTATTGATGACAGGCGGGGAAAAACTGTTTTTT. Translated, it gives CASSLLMTGGEKLFF.

The V call is TRBV6-5, the J call TRBJ1-3, with 8 bases that match TRBD1. This CDR3 region has 15 residues. J was trimmed by 3 bases and V by 6 bases; bases with no gene match: 7. CDR1 MNHEY and CDR2 SVGAGI come from the germline V gene. CDR3 residues: CASSLDRADGNTIYF. The CDR3 DNA reads as TGTGCCAGCAGCCTGGACAGGGCAGATGGAAACACCATATATTTT.

The chain carries TRBV3-1 (or the pseudogene TRBV3-2) and TRBJ2-1; 10 nucleotides line up with TRBD2. V shed 2 bases, J shed 4 bases, and the junction held 8 bases outside the gene matches. Per the germline V gene, CDR1 is LGHDT and CDR2 is YNNKEL (reference sequence). The CDR3 has 17 residues. CDR3 in amino acids: CASSQNGLAGVYNEQFF. The DNA for the CDR3 is TGTGCCAGCAGCCAAAATGGGCTAGCGGGGGTTTACAATGAGCAGTTCTTC.

About this clone itself: Germline is not matched at one junction end, which may reflect a read error. The V gene is TRBV7-7, the J gene TRBJ2-2; D not certain. Germline values: CDR1 SSHAT, CDR2 FNYEAQ (reference sequence). CDR3 size: 16 residues. The CDR3 spells CASSPTENWATGELFF. CDR3 nucleotides: TGTGCTAGCAGCCCAACAGAAAACTGGGCCACCGGGGAGCTGTTTTTT.

This rearrangement joins TRBV28 to TRBJ2-1, with 12 bases matching TRBD2. Germline V gives CDR1 MDHEN, CDR2 SYDVKM. Trimming at V came to 2 bases and at J to 4 bases, leaving 3 bases not matched to a gene. The CDR3 extends over 16 amino acids. CDR3 amino acids: CASSLASGGGYNEQFF. The CDR3 region has the DNA TGTGCCAGCAGTTTAGCTAGCGGGGGGGGATACAATGAGCAGTTCTTC.

The genes are TRBV18 and TRBJ2-5; 8 bases are shared with TRBD2. Germline V gene lookup returns CDR1 KGHSH and CDR2 LQKENI. The CDR3 consists of 14 residues. V shed 0 bases and J 5 bases; nucleotides not matched to a gene: 2. The CDR3 spells CASSPPGLEETQYF. The CDR3 DNA reads TGTGCCAGCTCACCACCGGGACTAGAGGAGACCCAGTACTTC.

Regarding this clone: The same CDR3 also results from other DNA sequences found in this sample. DNA for the CDR3: TGTGCCAGCAGCCAAGATGACAGGGGGTGGGATGGCTACACCTTC. It is translated as CASSQDDRGWDGYTF. The chain couples TRBV4-2 to TRBJ1-2, with 9 bases matching TRBD1. CDR3 size: 15 residues. Germline CDR1 LGHNA, CDR2 YNFKEQ. With V trimmed by 0 bases and J by 6 bases, 5 bases remained unmatched.

CDR3: CASSPTTGGAGELFF. CDR3 sequence (DNA): TGCGCCAGCAGCCCAACGACAGGGGGCGCGGGGGAGCTGTTTTTT. The chain couples TRBV5-1 to TRBJ2-2; TRBD1 matches 10 bases. This CDR3 contains 15 residues. V lost 4 bases, J lost 8 bases, and 8 bases stayed unmatched. CDR1 and CDR2 (germline): SGHRS, YFSETQ.

This clone is medium-sized in the sample. The chain has TRBV5-8 and TRBJ1-2, with D unclear. V was shortened by 7 bases and J by 8 bases, with 15 bases between the two germline ends. This CDR3 region has 12 residues. The V gene's germline CDR1 is SGHTS and CDR2 YDEGEE. The CDR3 DNA reads as TGTGCCAGCTCCCAGGAGGGATACGGCTACACCTTC. Protein product: CASSQEGYGYTF.

The gene calls are TRBV28 and TRBJ1-4, with D hard to call. The CDR3 runs 14 residues. Per the germline V gene, CDR1 is MDHEN and CDR2 is SYDVKM. V was clipped by 7 bases and J by 5 bases, with 14 bases between them. CDR3 region: CASTTGGSNEKLFF. The CDR3 DNA sequence: TGTGCCAGCACCACCGGCGGGAGCAATGAAAAACTGTTTTTT. Filled out from reference TRBV28 and TRBJ1-4, the complete variable domain reads DVKVTQSSRYLVKRTGEKVFLECVQDMDHENMFWYRQDPGLGLRLIYFSYDVKMKEKGDIPEGYSVSREKKERFSLILESASTNQTSMYLCASTTGGSNEKLFFGSGTQLSVL.

The chain is built from TRBV7-5 and TRBJ1-4; the table's D gene call, TRBD1, was not cross checked with the DNA. TRBV7-5 corresponds to a pseudogene. The CDR3 covers 14 residues. DNA for the CDR3: TGTGCCAGAAGAAACCCAATTTTAAGGGGAAAACTGTTTTTT. Amino acid sequence: CARRNPILRGKLFF.

The chain is built from TRBV3-1 (or the pseudogene TRBV3-2) and TRBJ2-3; 9 bases agree with TRBD2. The CDR3 totals 15 residues. Germline CDR1 is LGHDT and CDR2 is YNNKEL (reference sequence). J lost 3 bases, V lost 3 bases, and 4 bases had no gene match. The CDR3 spells CASSHSGGLTDTQYF. In DNA, the CDR3 is TGTGCCAGCAGCCATAGCGGGGGTCTTACAGATACGCAGTATTTT.

The J gene is TRBJ2-5, the V gene TRBV30, with a possible D match to TRBD1 (6 bases). The ends were cut back, 1 base at V and 4 bases at J, with 10 bases in the middle. This CDR3 comprises 13 residues. CDR1 is GTSNPN, CDR2 SVGIG, per germline (reference sequence). The CDR3 region is CAWSDRVIETQYF. CDR3 nucleotides: TGTGCCTGGAGTGACAGGGTCATAGAGACCCAGTACTTC.

The chain has TRBV6-5 and TRBJ2-7; D is perhaps TRBD2 (6 bases). The CDR3 loop spans 14 amino acids. V lost 5 bases and J lost 0, with 11 bases in between. CDR1 is MNHEY, CDR2 SVGAGI, per germline. The CDR3 reads CASSTRDSSYEQYF. CDR3 coding DNA: TGTGCCAGCAGTACCCGGGACTCCTCCTACGAGCAGTACTTC.

The genes are TRBV9 and TRBJ2-3; the D is unclear. The CDR3 is 15 residues long. The germline gives CDR1 SGDLS, CDR2 YYNGEE. V was shortened by 2 bases and J by 2 bases, with 12 bases between the two germline ends. This CDR3 reads CASSVRSSPTDTQYF. The DNA for the CDR3 is TGTGCCAGCAGCGTTAGAAGTAGCCCCACAGATACGCAGTATTTT. Looking up the rest from reference TRBV9 and TRBJ2-3 gives the full variable domain: DSGVTQTPKHLITATGQRVTLRCSPRSGDLSVYWYQQSLDQGLQFLIQYYNGEERAKGNILERFSAQQFPDLHSELNLSSLELGDSALYFCASSVRSSPTDTQYFGPGTRLTVL.

The V call is TRBV7-2, the J call TRBJ1-3; TRBD1 agrees at 12 bases. V gave up 3 bases and J gave up 3 bases; unmatched junction bases: 3. Germline values: CDR1 SGHTA, CDR2 FQGNSA. The CDR3 totals 16 residues. For the CDR3, the DNA is TGTGCCAGCAGCTTGGGGACAGGGGGCAGTGGAAACACCATATATTTT. The encoded protein is CASSLGTGGSGNTIYF.